The TCR beta chain under discussion was sequenced for a study of shared T cell receptors in the human thymus. The repertoire was sequenced with immunoSEQ multiplex PCR; TCRdb's copy has only in-frame clones and lacks some. Of 630,000 or so clones in the sample, approximately 87% were seen once. This clone was seen once. The trim removed 2 bases at V and 2 bases at J, leaving 3 bases unmatched. The CDR3 spans 17 residues. Per germline, CDR1 SNHLY and CDR2 FYNNEI. This sample also appeared in a second study, on human thymus T cells. That work states: During corrective heart surgery, resections were taken, and the thymus tissue came from them. Biased V and J segment usage appeared in thymus and peripheral blood. Related studies found that unrelated individuals share highly overlapping thymic repertoires.

Sequencing was carried out using thymocytes. The chain links TRBV2 to TRBJ2-1; 13 bases match TRBD2. This clonotype was sampled from a boy in the first two years of life with a congenital heart defect. In DNA, the CDR3 is TGTGCCAGCAGTGAAATACTAGCGGGAGGGACCTACAATGAGCAGTTCTTC. Protein: CASSEILAGGTYNEQFF.